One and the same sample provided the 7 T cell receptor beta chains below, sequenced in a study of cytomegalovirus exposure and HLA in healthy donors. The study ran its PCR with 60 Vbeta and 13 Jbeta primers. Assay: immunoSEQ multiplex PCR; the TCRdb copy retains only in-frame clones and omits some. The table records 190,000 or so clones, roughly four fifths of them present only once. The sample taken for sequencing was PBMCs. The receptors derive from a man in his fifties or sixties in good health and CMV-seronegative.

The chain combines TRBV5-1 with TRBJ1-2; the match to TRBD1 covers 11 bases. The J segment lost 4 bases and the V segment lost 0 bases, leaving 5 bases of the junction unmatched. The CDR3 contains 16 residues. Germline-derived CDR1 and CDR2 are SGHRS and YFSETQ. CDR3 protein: CASSLEGTGGGYGYTF. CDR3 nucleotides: TGCGCCAGCAGCTTGGAGGGGACAGGGGGAGGCTATGGCTACACCTTC.

The CDR3 DNA is TGCGCCAGCAGCTTGGTGGTAAACTCGAAAGAGACCCAGTACTTC. Translated, it gives CASSLVVNSKETQYF. The genes are TRBV5-1 and TRBJ2-5; D uncertain. Germline CDR1 reads SGHRS; CDR2 reads YFSETQ. This CDR3 is 15 amino acids long. The V end lost 0 bases, the J end lost 3 bases, and 12 bases lay between the germline ends.

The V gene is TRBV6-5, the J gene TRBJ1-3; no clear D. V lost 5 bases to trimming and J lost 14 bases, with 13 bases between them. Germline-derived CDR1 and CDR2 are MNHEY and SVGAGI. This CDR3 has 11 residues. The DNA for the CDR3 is TGTGCCAGCAGTGAATCTCCCCCGGTATATTTT. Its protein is CASSESPPVYF.

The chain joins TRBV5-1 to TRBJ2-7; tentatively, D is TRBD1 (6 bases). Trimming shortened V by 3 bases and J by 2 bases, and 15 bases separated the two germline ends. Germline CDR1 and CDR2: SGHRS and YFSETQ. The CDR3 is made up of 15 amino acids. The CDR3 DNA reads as TGCGCCAGCAGCTCAGGGGCTCAGCCAACCTACGAGCAGTACTTC. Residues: CASSSGAQPTYEQYF.

This CDR3 is CASSTLAGGPTGELFF. The CDR3 bases are TGCGCCAGCAGCACCCTAGCGGGGGGGCCCACCGGGGAGCTGTTTTTT. The genes are TRBV5-1 and TRBJ2-2; TRBD2 matches 12 bases. This CDR3 is 16 amino acids long. Looked up from germline, CDR1 is SGHRS and CDR2 is YFSETQ. V lost 4 bases, J lost 4 bases, and 5 bases stayed unmatched.

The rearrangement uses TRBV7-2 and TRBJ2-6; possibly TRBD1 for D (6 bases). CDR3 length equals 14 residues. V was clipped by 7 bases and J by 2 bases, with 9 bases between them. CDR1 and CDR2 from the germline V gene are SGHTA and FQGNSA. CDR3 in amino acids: CASNNRAGANVLTF. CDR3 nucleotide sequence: TGTGCCAGCAACAACAGGGCTGGGGCCAACGTCCTGACTTTC.

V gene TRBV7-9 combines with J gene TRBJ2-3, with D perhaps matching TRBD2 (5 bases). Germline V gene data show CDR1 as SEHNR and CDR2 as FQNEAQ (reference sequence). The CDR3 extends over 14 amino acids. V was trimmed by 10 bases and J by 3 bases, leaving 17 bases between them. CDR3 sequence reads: CATSPNMGTDTQYF. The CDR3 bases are TGTGCCACTAGCCCCAACATGGGGACAGATACGCAGTATTTT.